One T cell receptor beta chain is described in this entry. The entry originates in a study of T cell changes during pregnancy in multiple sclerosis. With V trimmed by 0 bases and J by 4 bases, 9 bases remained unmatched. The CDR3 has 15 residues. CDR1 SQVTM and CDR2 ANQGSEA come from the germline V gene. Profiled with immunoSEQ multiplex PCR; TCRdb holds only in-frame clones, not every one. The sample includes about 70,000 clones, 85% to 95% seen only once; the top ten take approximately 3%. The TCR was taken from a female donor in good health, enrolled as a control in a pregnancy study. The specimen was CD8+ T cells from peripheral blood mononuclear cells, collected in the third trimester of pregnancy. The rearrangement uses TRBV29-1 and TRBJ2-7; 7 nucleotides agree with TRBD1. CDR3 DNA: TGCAGCGTTGAAGATCCTAGGACAGGCCCTTACGAGCAGTACTTC. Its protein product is CSVEDPRTGPYEQYF.